This TCR beta chain came from a study of early T cells in non-severe SARS-CoV-2 infection. Turning to the study itself: With bulk RNA from unsorted whole blood as input, sequencing yielded unpaired chains.

Study outcomes and limitations: Private and CD4 specificities were missed by VDJdb matching, which favored anti-spike CD8 responses.

This clonotype was counted at least ten times. The antigen remains undetermined. The CDR3 runs 14 residues. The germline V gene has CDR1 SQVTM and CDR2 ANQGSEA. The ends lost 7 bases at V and 0 bases at J; junction bases unmatched: 8. Individual cDNA molecules carried attached unique molecular identifiers. MiXCR was run by TCRdb on the 5' RACE reads, yielding one entry per CDR3 protein. This table has 76,000 or so distinct CDR3 sequences, around 11% appearing once. This sequence joins TRBV29-1 and TRBJ2-5; 7 bases match TRBD2. Sample: whole blood. This receptor was identified in an adult who was a healthcare worker with PCR-confirmed SARS-CoV-2 infection or an uninfected control (not recorded which). The CDR3 region is CSASITSDQETQYF. The CDR3 DNA is TGCAGCGCCTCAATAACTAGCGACCAAGAGACCCAGTACTTC.